These T cell receptor beta chains were read from a single sample in a study of beta chain features in type 1 diabetes. Assay used: immunoSEQ multiplex PCR; TCRdb lists only in-frame clones, some missing. The data show 330,000 or so clones, about 20% seen once. Material: naive CD4+ T cells from blood. The receptors originated from a woman under 30 in good health. CDR3s include the opening cysteine and the closing phenylalanine or tryptophan. D genes are given only for firm matches. Clone size is stated in some rows and not others, as once, few, many or a class when expanded.

j_call: TRBJ2-1; d_call: TRBD1; v_call: TRBV9; clone_size: few; cdr3_aa: CASSETQGTGANEQFF; cdr3_nt: TGTGCCAGCAGTGAAACTCAGGGGACAGGGGCAAATGAGCAGTTCTTC
j_call: TRBJ1-2; d_call: .; v_call: TRBV6-5; clone_size: .; cdr3_aa: CASTTGGSNYGYTF; cdr3_nt: TGTGCCAGCACTACGGGAGGGTCTAACTATGGCTACACCTTC
j_call: TRBJ2-2; d_call: TRBD2; v_call: TRBV29-1; clone_size: .; cdr3_aa: CSVGLAGAGGGELFF; cdr3_nt: TGCAGCGTCGGACTAGCGGGAGCAGGAGGCGGGGAGCTGTTTTTT
j_call: TRBJ1-4; d_call: .; v_call: TRBV7-2; clone_size: few; cdr3_aa: CASSPSRGEKLFF; cdr3_nt: TGTGCCAGCAGCCCATCCAGGGGAGAAAAACTGTTTTTT
j_call: TRBJ2-1; d_call: .; v_call: TRBV5-1; clone_size: .; cdr3_aa: CASSSLSYNEQFF; cdr3_nt: TGCGCCAGCAGCTCACTTTCCTACAATGAGCAGTTCTTC
j_call: TRBJ1-2; d_call: .; v_call: TRBV5-1; clone_size: .; cdr3_aa: CASSDSRSYGYTF; cdr3_nt: TGCGCCAGCTCCGACTCGAGGAGCTATGGCTACACCTTC
j_call: TRBJ2-2; d_call: .; v_call: TRBV30; clone_size: .; cdr3_aa: CAWNRAGELFF; cdr3_nt: TGTGCCTGGAATCGCGCCGGGGAGCTGTTTTTT
j_call: TRBJ2-3; d_call: TRBD2; v_call: TRBV29-1; clone_size: .; cdr3_aa: CSVSLAGGGTDTQYF; cdr3_nt: TGCAGCGTCTCACTAGCGGGAGGGGGCACAGATACGCAGTATTTT
j_call: TRBJ2-6; d_call: .; v_call: TRBV9; clone_size: .; cdr3_aa: CASSRSGANVLTF; cdr3_nt: TGTGCCAGCAGCCGCTCTGGGGCCAACGTCCTGACTTTC
j_call: TRBJ1-1; d_call: .; v_call: TRBV5-4; clone_size: few; cdr3_aa: CASSLAQGIGTEAFF; cdr3_nt: TGTGCCAGCAGCTTGGCGCAGGGGATAGGCACTGAAGCTTTCTTT
j_call: TRBJ1-1; d_call: .; v_call: TRBV5-1; clone_size: few; cdr3_aa: CASSPERNTEAFF; cdr3_nt: TGCGCCAGCAGCCCAGAAAGGAACACTGAAGCTTTCTTT
j_call: TRBJ1-1; d_call: .; v_call: TRBV29-1; clone_size: few; cdr3_aa: CSVVKSGTEAFF; cdr3_nt: TGCAGCGTTGTAAAATCCGGGACTGAAGCTTTCTTT
j_call: TRBJ1-1; d_call: .; v_call: TRBV14; clone_size: .; cdr3_aa: CASSPARTQAFF; cdr3_nt: TGTGCCAGCAGCCCGGCCAGGACTCAAGCTTTCTTT
j_call: TRBJ2-6; d_call: .; v_call: TRBV19; clone_size: .; cdr3_aa: CASSSQGLVANVLTF; cdr3_nt: TGTGCCAGTAGTTCCCAGGGGCTGGTGGCCAACGTCCTGACTTTC
j_call: TRBJ1-1; d_call: .; v_call: TRBV30; clone_size: .; cdr3_aa: CAWRQGNTEAFF; cdr3_nt: TGTGCCTGGAGGCAGGGGAACACTGAAGCTTTCTTT
j_call: TRBJ1-1; d_call: .; v_call: TRBV10-3; clone_size: .; cdr3_aa: CAISAPWGDTEAFF; cdr3_nt: TGTGCCATCTCCGCCCCGTGGGGGGACACTGAAGCTTTCTTT
j_call: TRBJ2-2; d_call: .; v_call: TRBV5-1; clone_size: few; cdr3_aa: CASSSGAITGELFF; cdr3_nt: TGCGCCAGCAGCTCAGGGGCGATTACCGGGGAGCTGTTTTTT
j_call: TRBJ2-5; d_call: TRBD2; v_call: TRBV2; clone_size: few; cdr3_aa: CASRGGTTQETQYF; cdr3_nt: TGTGCCAGCAGAGGCGGGACTACCCAAGAGACCCAGTACTTC
j_call: TRBJ2-7; d_call: TRBD1; v_call: TRBV12-5; clone_size: .; cdr3_aa: CASGPGQGNYEQYF; cdr3_nt: TGTGCTAGTGGACCGGGACAGGGCAACTACGAGCAGTACTTC
j_call: TRBJ2-7; d_call: TRBD2; v_call: TRBV5-1; clone_size: few; cdr3_aa: CASRTSGRYEQYF; cdr3_nt: TGCGCCAGCAGGACTAGCGGGAGGTACGAGCAGTACTTC
j_call: TRBJ1-5; d_call: .; v_call: TRBV2; clone_size: few; cdr3_aa: CASSGRVGNQPQHF; cdr3_nt: TGTGCCAGCAGTGGGAGGGTAGGTAATCAGCCCCAGCATTTT
j_call: TRBJ2-1; d_call: TRBD2; v_call: TRBV7-2; clone_size: few; cdr3_aa: CATNQWRLAGYNEQFF; cdr3_nt: TGTGCCACCAACCAATGGCGACTAGCGGGCTACAATGAGCAGTTCTTC
j_call: TRBJ2-5; d_call: TRBD1; v_call: TRBV28; clone_size: .; cdr3_aa: CASRTGLETQYF; cdr3_nt: TGTGCCAGCAGGACAGGGCTTGAGACCCAGTACTTC
j_call: TRBJ1-2; d_call: .; v_call: TRBV19; clone_size: .; cdr3_aa: CASSLRRDGYTF; cdr3_nt: TGTGCCAGTTCTCTTCGGCGGGATGGCTACACCTTC
j_call: TRBJ2-5; d_call: .; v_call: TRBV29-1; clone_size: few; cdr3_aa: CSVVGSGEETQYF; cdr3_nt: TGCAGCGTTGTCGGGTCGGGGGAAGAGACCCAGTACTTC
j_call: TRBJ1-2; d_call: .; v_call: TRBV20-1; clone_size: few; cdr3_aa: CSAPGGRGYTF; cdr3_nt: TGCAGTGCTCCGGGGGGTAGAGGCTACACCTTC
j_call: TRBJ2-1; d_call: .; v_call: TRBV5-1; clone_size: once; cdr3_aa: CASSLEDRRDDEQFF; cdr3_nt: TGCGCCAGCAGCTTGGAGGACCGGCGGGACGATGAGCAGTTCTTC
j_call: TRBJ2-3; d_call: .; v_call: TRBV7-9; clone_size: few; cdr3_aa: CASSFSGSTDTQYF; cdr3_nt: TGTGCCAGCAGCTTTTCGGGAAGTACAGATACGCAGTATTTT
j_call: TRBJ2-2; d_call: TRBD2; v_call: TRBV7-8; clone_size: few; cdr3_aa: CASSLVAGRARGELFF; cdr3_nt: TGTGCCAGCAGCTTAGTTGCCGGGAGGGCCCGGGGGGAGCTGTTTTTT
j_call: TRBJ2-7; d_call: TRBD2; v_call: TRBV29-1; clone_size: few; cdr3_aa: CSVKAGTRYGEQYF; cdr3_nt: TGCAGCGTTAAAGCCGGGACTAGATACGGCGAGCAGTACTTC
j_call: TRBJ2-1; d_call: .; v_call: TRBV4-1; clone_size: .; cdr3_aa: CASSSPLNEQFF; cdr3_nt: TGCGCCAGCAGCTCCCCCCTCAATGAGCAGTTCTTC
j_call: TRBJ1-2; d_call: .; v_call: TRBV18; clone_size: few; cdr3_aa: CASSLRPGDSYTF; cdr3_nt: TGTGCCAGCTCACTTCGCCCGGGGGATAGCTACACCTTC
j_call: TRBJ1-2; d_call: TRBD1; v_call: TRBV2; clone_size: few; cdr3_aa: CASSPDRDFNYGYTF; cdr3_nt: TGTGCCAGCAGCCCGGACAGGGACTTCAACTATGGCTACACCTTC
j_call: TRBJ2-7; d_call: .; v_call: TRBV7-2; clone_size: .; cdr3_aa: CASSLARYEQYF; cdr3_nt: TGTGCCAGCAGCCTCGCGAGGTACGAGCAGTACTTC
j_call: TRBJ2-1; d_call: .; v_call: TRBV6-5; clone_size: .; cdr3_aa: CASSYDSSSYNEQFF; cdr3_nt: TGTGCCAGCAGTTATGACAGCAGCTCCTACAATGAGCAGTTCTTC
j_call: TRBJ1-5; d_call: TRBD1; v_call: TRBV4-2; clone_size: few; cdr3_aa: CASSQADRSNQPQHF; cdr3_nt: TGTGCCAGCAGCCAAGCGGACAGGTCCAATCAGCCCCAGCATTTT
j_call: TRBJ2-5; d_call: .; v_call: TRBV15; clone_size: few; cdr3_aa: CATSRSTGRETQYF; cdr3_nt: TGTGCCACCAGCAGATCAACAGGTCGAGAGACCCAGTACTTC
j_call: TRBJ2-7; d_call: .; v_call: TRBV6-5; clone_size: few; cdr3_aa: CASSYPGSYEQYF; cdr3_nt: TGTGCCAGCAGTTACCCCGGGTCCTACGAGCAGTACTTC
j_call: TRBJ2-1; d_call: TRBD2; v_call: TRBV30; clone_size: .; cdr3_aa: CATGTSGGHEQFF; cdr3_nt: TGTGCCACGGGGACTAGCGGGGGACATGAGCAGTTCTTC
j_call: TRBJ2-1; d_call: .; v_call: TRBV7-7; clone_size: .; cdr3_aa: CASSLDFSSYNEQFF; cdr3_nt: TGTGCTAGCAGCTTGGACTTTAGCTCCTACAATGAGCAGTTCTTC
j_call: TRBJ1-2; d_call: TRBD1; v_call: TRBV5-1; clone_size: .; cdr3_aa: CASSGDSRQANYGYTF; cdr3_nt: TGCGCCAGCAGCGGGGACAGCAGGCAAGCTAACTATGGCTACACCTTC
j_call: TRBJ1-1; d_call: .; v_call: TRBV18; clone_size: .; cdr3_aa: CASSPPTDTEAFF; cdr3_nt: TGTGCCAGCTCACCCCCGACAGACACTGAAGCTTTCTTT
j_call: TRBJ2-7; d_call: .; v_call: TRBV2; clone_size: .; cdr3_aa: CASSEDYQGGHEQYF; cdr3_nt: TGTGCCAGCAGTGAAGATTATCAGGGTGGCCACGAGCAGTACTTC
j_call: TRBJ2-5; d_call: TRBD2; v_call: TRBV7-9; clone_size: .; cdr3_aa: CASSFGLAGVIQETQYF; cdr3_nt: TGTGCCAGCAGCTTCGGCCTAGCGGGGGTAATCCAAGAGACCCAGTACTTC
j_call: TRBJ2-7; d_call: TRBD2; v_call: TRBV18; clone_size: once; cdr3_aa: CASSPDLAGRTYEQYF; cdr3_nt: TGTGCCAGCTCACCTGATCTAGCGGGGCGGACCTACGAGCAGTACTTC
j_call: TRBJ1-5; d_call: .; v_call: TRBV18; clone_size: .; cdr3_aa: CASSPPGGTGNQPQHF; cdr3_nt: TGTGCCAGCTCACCCCCGGGGGGGACGGGCAATCAGCCCCAGCATTTT
j_call: TRBJ2-3; d_call: .; v_call: TRBV2; clone_size: few; cdr3_aa: CASKTGVSTDTQYF; cdr3_nt: TGTGCCAGCAAGACGGGGGTTAGCACAGATACGCAGTATTTT
j_call: TRBJ2-1; d_call: .; v_call: TRBV25-1; clone_size: .; cdr3_aa: CASSQIGGDEQFF; cdr3_nt: TGTGCCAGCAGTCAAATTGGGGGCGATGAGCAGTTCTTC
j_call: TRBJ2-1; d_call: TRBD1; v_call: TRBV27; clone_size: few; cdr3_aa: CASSFVTGAYNEQFF; cdr3_nt: TGTGCCAGCAGTTTTGTGACAGGGGCCTACAATGAGCAGTTCTTC